One T cell receptor beta chain is described in this entry. Antigen specificity is unknown. Repertoires were generated with immunoSEQ multiplex PCR, while TCRdb's copy carries only in-frame clones and drops some. This table has about 14,000 clones, 70% to 75% appearing once. The junction had 8 bases not matched to a gene; V was cut back by 4 bases and J by 3 bases. This CDR3 contains 16 residues. Germline values: CDR1 LGHNA, CDR2 YNFKEQ. These data belong to a study of neoadjuvant anti-PD-1 for oral cavity cancer. Study outcomes and limitations: Pretreatment Treg/Th17 ratio correlated inversely with post-treatment tumor clonality. With three patients per group, TCR findings need larger cohorts.

The chain combines TRBV4-2 with TRBJ2-1; 8 bases align to TRBD2. The source is a person between 40 and 79 years old with oral cavity squamous cell carcinoma. This material consisted of PBMCs, taken before nivolumab (anti-PD-1) treatment. In nucleotides, the CDR3 is TGTGCCAGCAGCCTTTGGACGGGGGGGAGCTACAATGAGCAGTTCTTC. Translated: CASSLWTGGSYNEQFF.